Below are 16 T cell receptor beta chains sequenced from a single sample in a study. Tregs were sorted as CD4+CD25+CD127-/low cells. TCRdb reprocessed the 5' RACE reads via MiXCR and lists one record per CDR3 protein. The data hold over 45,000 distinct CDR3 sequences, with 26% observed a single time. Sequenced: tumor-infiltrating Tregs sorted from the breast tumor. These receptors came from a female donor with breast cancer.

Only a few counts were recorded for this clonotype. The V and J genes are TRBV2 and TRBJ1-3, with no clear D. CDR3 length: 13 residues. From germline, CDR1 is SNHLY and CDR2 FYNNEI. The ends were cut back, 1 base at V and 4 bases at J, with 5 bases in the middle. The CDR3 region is CASSEEGGNTIYF. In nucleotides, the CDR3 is TGTGCCAGCAGTGAAGAAGGAGGAAACACCATATATTTT. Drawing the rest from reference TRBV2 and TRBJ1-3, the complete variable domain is EPEVTQTPSHQVTQMGQEVILRCVPISNHLYFYWYRQILGQKVEFLVSFYNNEISEKSEIFDDQFSVERPDGSNFTLKIRSTKLEDSAMYFCASSEEGGNTIYFGEGSWLTVV.

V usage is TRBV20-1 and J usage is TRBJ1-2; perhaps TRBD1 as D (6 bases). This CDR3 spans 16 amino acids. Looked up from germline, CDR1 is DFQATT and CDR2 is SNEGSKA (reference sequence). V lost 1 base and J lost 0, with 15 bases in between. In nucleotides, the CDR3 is TGCAGTGCTAGAGGGGGACAAATCCCAACTAACTATGGCTACACCTTC. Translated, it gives CSARGGQIPTNYGYTF.

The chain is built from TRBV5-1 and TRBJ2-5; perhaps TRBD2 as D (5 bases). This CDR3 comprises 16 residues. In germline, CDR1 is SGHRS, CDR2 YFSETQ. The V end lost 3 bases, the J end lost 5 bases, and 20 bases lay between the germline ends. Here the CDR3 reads CASSSGLFGLSETQYF. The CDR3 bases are TGCGCCAGCAGCTCCGGACTTTTTGGGTTAAGTGAGACCCAGTACTTC.

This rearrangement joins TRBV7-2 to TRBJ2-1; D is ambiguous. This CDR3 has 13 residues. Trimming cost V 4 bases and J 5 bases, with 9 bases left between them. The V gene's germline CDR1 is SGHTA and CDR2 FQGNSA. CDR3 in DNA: TGTGCCAGCAGCTATCCTGGGAACAATGAGCAGTTCTTC. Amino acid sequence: CASSYPGNNEQFF.

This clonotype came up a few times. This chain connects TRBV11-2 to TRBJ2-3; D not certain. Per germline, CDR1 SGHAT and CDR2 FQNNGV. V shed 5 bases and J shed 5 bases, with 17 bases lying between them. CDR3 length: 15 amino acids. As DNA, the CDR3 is TGTGCCAGCAGCCCCCCGGGTAAGAGTGGAGATACGCAGTATTTT. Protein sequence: CASSPPGKSGDTQYF.

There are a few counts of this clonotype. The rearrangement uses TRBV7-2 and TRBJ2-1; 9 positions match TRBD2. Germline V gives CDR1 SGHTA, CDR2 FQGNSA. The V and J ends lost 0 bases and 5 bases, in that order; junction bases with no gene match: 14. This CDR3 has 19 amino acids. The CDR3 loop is CASSLARGSGRISDNEQFF. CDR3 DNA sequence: TGTGCCAGCAGCTTAGCTCGGGGTAGCGGGAGAATAAGTGACAATGAGCAGTTCTTC.

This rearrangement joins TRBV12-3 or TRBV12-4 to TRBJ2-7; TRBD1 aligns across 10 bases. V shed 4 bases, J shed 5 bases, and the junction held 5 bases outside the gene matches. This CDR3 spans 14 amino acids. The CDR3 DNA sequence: TGTGCCAGCAGTTCCGGGACAGGGGCAAACGAGCAGTACTTC. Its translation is CASSSGTGANEQYF.

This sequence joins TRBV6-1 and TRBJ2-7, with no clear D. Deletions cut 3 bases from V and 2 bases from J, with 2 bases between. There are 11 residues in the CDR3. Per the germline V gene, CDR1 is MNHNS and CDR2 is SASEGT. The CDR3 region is CASSDTYEQYF. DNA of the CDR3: TGTGCCAGCAGTGATACCTACGAGCAGTACTTC.

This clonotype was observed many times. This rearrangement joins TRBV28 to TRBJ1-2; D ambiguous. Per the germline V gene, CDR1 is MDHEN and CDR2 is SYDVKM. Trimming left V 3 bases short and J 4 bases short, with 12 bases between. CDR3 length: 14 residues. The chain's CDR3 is CASSFPPAGYGYTF. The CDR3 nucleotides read TGTGCCAGCAGTTTCCCCCCGGCAGGCTATGGCTACACCTTC.

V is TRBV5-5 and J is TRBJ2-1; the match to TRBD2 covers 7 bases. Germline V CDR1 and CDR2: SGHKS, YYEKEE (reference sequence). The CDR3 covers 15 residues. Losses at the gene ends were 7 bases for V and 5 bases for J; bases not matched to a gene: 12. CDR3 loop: CASRFGGSLNNEQFF. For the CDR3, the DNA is TGTGCCAGCCGATTCGGGGGGTCGTTAAACAATGAGCAGTTCTTC. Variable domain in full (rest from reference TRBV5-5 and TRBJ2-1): DAGVTQSPTHLIKTRGQQVTLRCSPISGHKSVSWYQQVLGQGPQFIFQYYEKEERGRGNFPDRFSARQFPNYSSELNVNALLLGDSALYLCASRFGGSLNNEQFFGPGTRLTVL.

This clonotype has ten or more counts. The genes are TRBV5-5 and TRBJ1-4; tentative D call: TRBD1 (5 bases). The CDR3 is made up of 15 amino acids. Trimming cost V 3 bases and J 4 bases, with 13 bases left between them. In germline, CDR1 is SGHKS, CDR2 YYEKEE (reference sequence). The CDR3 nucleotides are TGTGCCAGCAGCTCAACGGAGACAGTTAATGAAAAACTGTTTTTT. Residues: CASSSTETVNEKLFF.

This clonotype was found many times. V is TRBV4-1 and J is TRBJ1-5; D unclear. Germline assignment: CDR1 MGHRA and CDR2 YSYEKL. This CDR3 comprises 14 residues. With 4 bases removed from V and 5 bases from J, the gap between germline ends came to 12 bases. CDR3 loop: CASSLTNGDQPQHF. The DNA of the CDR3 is TGCGCCAGCAGCCTAACCAACGGGGATCAGCCCCAGCATTTT.

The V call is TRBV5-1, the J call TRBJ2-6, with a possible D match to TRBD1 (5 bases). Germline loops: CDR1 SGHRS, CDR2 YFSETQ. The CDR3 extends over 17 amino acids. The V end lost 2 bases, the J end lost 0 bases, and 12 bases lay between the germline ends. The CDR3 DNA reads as TGCGCCAGCAGCTTCAATTCAGGGCGCTCTGGGGCCAACGTCCTGACTTTC. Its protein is CASSFNSGRSGANVLTF.

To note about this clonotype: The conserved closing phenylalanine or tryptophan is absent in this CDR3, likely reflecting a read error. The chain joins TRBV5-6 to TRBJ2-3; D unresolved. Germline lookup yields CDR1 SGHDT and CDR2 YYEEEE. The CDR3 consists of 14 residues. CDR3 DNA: TGTGCCAGTAGCTTCTTGGACAGCACAGATACGCAGTATTTG. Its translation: CASSFLDSTDTQYL.

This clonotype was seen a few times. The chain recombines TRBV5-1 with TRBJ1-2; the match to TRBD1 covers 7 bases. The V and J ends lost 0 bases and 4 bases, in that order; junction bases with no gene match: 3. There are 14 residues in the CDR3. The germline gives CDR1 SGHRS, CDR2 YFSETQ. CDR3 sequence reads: CASSLEGQTYGYTF. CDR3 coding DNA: TGCGCCAGCAGCTTGGAGGGACAGACCTATGGCTACACCTTC.

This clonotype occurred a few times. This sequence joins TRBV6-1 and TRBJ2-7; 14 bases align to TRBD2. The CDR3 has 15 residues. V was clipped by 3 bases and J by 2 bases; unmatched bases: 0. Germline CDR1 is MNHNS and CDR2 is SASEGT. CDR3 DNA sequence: TGTGCCAGCAGTGAGACTAGCGGGAGGGCCTACGAGCAGTACTTC. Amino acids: CASSETSGRAYEQYF.